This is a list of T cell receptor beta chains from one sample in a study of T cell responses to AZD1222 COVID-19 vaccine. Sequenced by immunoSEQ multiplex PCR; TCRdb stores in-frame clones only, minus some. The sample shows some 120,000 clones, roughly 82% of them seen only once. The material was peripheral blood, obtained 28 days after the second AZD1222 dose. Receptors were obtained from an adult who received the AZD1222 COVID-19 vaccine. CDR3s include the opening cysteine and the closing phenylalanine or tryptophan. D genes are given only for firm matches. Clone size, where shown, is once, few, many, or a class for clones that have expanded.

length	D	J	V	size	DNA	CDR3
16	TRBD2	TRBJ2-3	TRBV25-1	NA	TGTGCCAGCAGTGAGGGAGGGGTGGGGAGCACAGATACGCAGTATTTT	CASSEGGVGSTDTQYF
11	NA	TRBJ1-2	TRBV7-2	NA	TGTGCCAGCAGCCCCCGGACAGAATACACCTTC	CASSPRTEYTF
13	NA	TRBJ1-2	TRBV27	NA	TGTGCCAGCAGTGCCCAGGGTTACTATGGCTACACCTTC	CASSAQGYYGYTF
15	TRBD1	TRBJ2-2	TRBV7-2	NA	TGTGCCAGCAGCTTAAGGGGACAGATCACCGGGGAGCTGTTTTTT	CASSLRGQITGELFF
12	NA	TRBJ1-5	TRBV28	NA	TGTGCCAGCAGGTCGGGAGATCAGCCCCAGCATTTT	CASRSGDQPQHF
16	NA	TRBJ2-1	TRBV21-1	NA	TGTGCCAGCAGCAAAGGAGGGACAGGGGAGTCGGATGAGCAGTTCTTC	CASSKGGTGESDEQFF
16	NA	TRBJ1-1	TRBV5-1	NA	TGCGCCAGCAGCTTGGTCCTTCCGGGGCGGGTCACTGAAGCTTTCTTT	CASSLVLPGRVTEAFF
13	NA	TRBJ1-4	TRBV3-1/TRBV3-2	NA	TGTGCCAGCAGTAAGTCGTTTACGGAAAAACTGTTTTTT	CASSKSFTEKLFF
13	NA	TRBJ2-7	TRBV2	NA	TGTGCCAGCAGTGAGTACACAACCTACGAGCAGTACTTC	CASSEYTTYEQYF
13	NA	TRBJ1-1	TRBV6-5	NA	TGTGCCAGCGAACAGCGGTTGAACACTGAAGCTTTCTTT	CASEQRLNTEAFF
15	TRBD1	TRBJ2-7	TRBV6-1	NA	TGTGCCAGCAGTGACCCGGGACAGGTGGATGAAGAGCAGTACTTC	CASSDPGQVDEEQYF
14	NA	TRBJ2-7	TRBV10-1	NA	TGCGCCAGCAGTGGCGGACCTCTCACGGGCGAGCAGTACTTC	CASSGGPLTGEQYF
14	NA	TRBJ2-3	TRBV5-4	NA	TGTGCCAGCAGCCGGCTCCTGTCCACAGATACGCAGTATTTT	CASSRLLSTDTQYF
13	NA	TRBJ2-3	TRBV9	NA	TGTGCCAGCAGTGTTGGGAGCCCAGATACGCAGTATTTT	CASSVGSPDTQYF
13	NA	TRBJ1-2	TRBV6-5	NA	TGTGCCAGCAGGGACATCGCTAACTATGGCTACACCTTC	CASRDIANYGYTF
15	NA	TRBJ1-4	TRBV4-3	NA	TGCGCCAGCAGCCAAGAGGGCAGGGTGACTGAAAAACTGTTTTTT	CASSQEGRVTEKLFF
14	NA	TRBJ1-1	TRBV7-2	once	TGTGCCAGCAAGCGAGGGGGGATGGGCACTGAAGCTTTCTTT	CASKRGGMGTEAFF
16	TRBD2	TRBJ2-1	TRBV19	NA	TGTGCCAGTAGTACCCGGACTAGCGGGGGAAGGGGTGAGCAGTTCTTC	CASSTRTSGGRGEQFF
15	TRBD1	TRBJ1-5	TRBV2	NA	TGTGCCAGCAGGGAAACAGGGGCTACGAATCAGCCCCAGCATTTT	CASRETGATNQPQHF
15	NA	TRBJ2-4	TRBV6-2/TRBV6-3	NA	TGTGCCAGCAGTTACTCCCCCCTGGACAAAAACATTCAGTACTTC	CASSYSPLDKNIQYF
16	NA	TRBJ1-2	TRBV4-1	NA	TGCGCCAGCAGCCCAGAGAGACAGTTTTCTAACTATGGCTACACCTTC	CASSPERQFSNYGYTF
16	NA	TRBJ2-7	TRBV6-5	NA	TGTGCCAGCAGTTACACTACCGGGACTCCCTTATACGAGCAGTACTTC	CASSYTTGTPLYEQYF
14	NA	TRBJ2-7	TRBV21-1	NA	TGTGCCAGCAGCAAGCAGGGAGGCCGCTACGAGCAGTACTTC	CASSKQGGRYEQYF
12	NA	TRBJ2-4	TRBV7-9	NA	TGTGCCAGCGGCCTAGCCAAAAACATTCAGTACTTC	CASGLAKNIQYF
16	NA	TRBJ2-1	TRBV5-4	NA	TGTGCCAGCAGCTCTGGGGGGCACAAGTCCTACAATGAGCAGTTCTTC	CASSSGGHKSYNEQFF
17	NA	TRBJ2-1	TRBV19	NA	TGTGCCAGTAGTACAACATGGGCGGCGGGGGCGGGGAATGAGCAGTTCTTC	CASSTTWAAGAGNEQFF
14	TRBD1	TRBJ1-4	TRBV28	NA	TGTGCCAGCGAAAGACAGGGGGGTCATGAAAAACTGTTTTTT	CASERQGGHEKLFF
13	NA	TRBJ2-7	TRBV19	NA	TGTGCCAGTAGTGCCTCGGGGCCCTACGAGCAGTACTTC	CASSASGPYEQYF
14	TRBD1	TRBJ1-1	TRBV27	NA	TGTGCCAGCCGATTGGACAGGCTGAACACTGAAGCTTTCTTT	CASRLDRLNTEAFF
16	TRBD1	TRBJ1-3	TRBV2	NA	TGTGCCAGCAGTAGGACAGGGGCGGTTGCTGGAAACACCATATATTTT	CASSRTGAVAGNTIYF
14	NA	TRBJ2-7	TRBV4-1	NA	TGCGCCAGCAGCCAAGGCAGGGCGGTATACGAGCAGTACTTC	CASSQGRAVYEQYF
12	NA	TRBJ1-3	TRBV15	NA	TGTGCCACCAGCAGAGGGGGAAACACCATATATTTT	CATSRGGNTIYF
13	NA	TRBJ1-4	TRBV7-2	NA	TGTGCCAGCAGCGGCTTGTTGGGCGAAAAACTGTTTTTT	CASSGLLGEKLFF
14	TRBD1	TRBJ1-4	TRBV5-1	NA	TGCGCCAGCAGCTTGGTGCAGGGGGATGAAAAACTGTTTTTT	CASSLVQGDEKLFF
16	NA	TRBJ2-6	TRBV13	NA	TGTGCCAGCAGCTTAGACAGAACCCCTGGGGCCAACGTCCTGACTTTC	CASSLDRTPGANVLTF
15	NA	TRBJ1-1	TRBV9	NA	TGTGCCAGCAGCGTAGATCCGTCCCGCGACACTGAAGCTTTCTTT	CASSVDPSRDTEAFF
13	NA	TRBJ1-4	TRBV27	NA	TGTGCCAGCAGTTTGGATGGAAATGAAAAACTGTTTTTT	CASSLDGNEKLFF
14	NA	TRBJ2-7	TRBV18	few	TGTGCCAGCTCACCACCGATGACAACATACGAGCAGTACTTC	CASSPPMTTYEQYF
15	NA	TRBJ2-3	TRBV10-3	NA	TGTGCCATCAGTGGGATCGCGGGGGCCCCAGATACGCAGTATTTT	CAISGIAGAPDTQYF
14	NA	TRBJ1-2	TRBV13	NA	TGTGCCAGCAGTTCAGGGACGGGGAACTATGGCTACACCTTC	CASSSGTGNYGYTF
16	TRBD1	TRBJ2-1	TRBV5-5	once	TGTGCCAGCAGCCCCGAGGGGACAGGGGCCTACAATGAGCAGTTCTTC	CASSPEGTGAYNEQFF
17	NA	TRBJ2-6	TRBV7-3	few	TGTGCCAGCAGCTTGATCTACCTCAGCTCTGGGGCCAACGTCCTGACTTTC	CASSLIYLSSGANVLTF
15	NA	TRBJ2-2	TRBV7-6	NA	TGTGCCAGCAGCCCATCCCAGGGAGGCACCGGGGAGCTGTTTTTT	CASSPSQGGTGELFF
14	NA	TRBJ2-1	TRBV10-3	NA	TGTGCCTCGTCGTCCCGGGACACGTACAATGAGCAGTTCTTC	CASSSRDTYNEQFF
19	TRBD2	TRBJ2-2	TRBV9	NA	TGTGCCAGCAGAAAGGCTGCCGGGGGGGCGAGCGCGGCCACCGGGGAGCTGTTTTTT	CASRKAAGGASAATGELFF
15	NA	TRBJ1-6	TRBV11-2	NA	TGTGCCAGCAGCTTCGGCCAGAATTATAATTCACCCCTCCACTTT	CASSFGQNYNSPLHF
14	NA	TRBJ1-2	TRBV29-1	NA	TGCAGCGTGGGGGAGAGGACAGTTGTCTATGGCTACACCTTC	CSVGERTVVYGYTF
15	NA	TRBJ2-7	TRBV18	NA	TGTGCCAGCTCACGGTCCCGGGACATTGTCGAGGAGCAGTACTTC	CASSRSRDIVEEQYF
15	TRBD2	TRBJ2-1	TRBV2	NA	TGTGCCAGCAGTGAACAGTTAGCGGGCTACAATGAGCAGTTCTTC	CASSEQLAGYNEQFF
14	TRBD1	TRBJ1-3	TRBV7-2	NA	TGTGCCAGCAGCTTGGACAGGGGAGGAAACACCATATATTTT	CASSLDRGGNTIYF
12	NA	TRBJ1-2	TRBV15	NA	TGTGCCACCAGCAGAGAGGGCTATGGCTACACCTTC	CATSREGYGYTF